The next 22 T cell receptor beta chains were all read from a single sample in a study of CD8+ T cells in alopecia areata. Treatment in this sample: oral pan-JAK inhibitor, 5-10 mg twice daily. cDNA serving as the sequencing template came from extracted, reverse transcribed RNA. The method was immunoSEQ multiplex PCR; TCRdb's version includes in-frame clones alone and lacks a portion of them. Among more than 100,000 clones listed, about 50% were seen once. This material consisted of CD4+ T cells sorted from blood, taken at week 4, from a patient treated with tofacitinib. The receptor source for this set is a human donor with alopecia areata.

The V call is TRBV7-9, the J call TRBJ2-1; D could derive from TRBD1 or TRBD2 (6 bases each). Per germline, CDR1 SEHNR and CDR2 FQNEAQ (reference sequence). The CDR3 runs to 15 residues. V lost 5 bases, J lost 5 bases, and 16 bases lay in between. As DNA, the CDR3 is TGTGCCAGCAGCCCTAGAGGGGGGACCAACAATGAGCAGTTCTTC. This sequence encodes CASSPRGGTNNEQFF.

Only one count was recorded for this clone. The chain is built from TRBV29-1 and TRBJ2-7; no clear D. Per germline, CDR1 SQVTM and CDR2 ANQGSEA. The CDR3 runs to 12 residues. The V end lost 6 bases, the J end lost 7 bases, and 16 bases lay between the germline ends. CDR3 protein: CSVARTGGEQYF. The CDR3 bases are TGCAGCGTGGCCCGGACGGGCGGAGAGCAGTACTTC.

V gene TRBV7-3 combines with J gene TRBJ2-5, with 9 bases that match TRBD1. The CDR3 spans 13 residues. Germline CDR1 SGHTA, CDR2 FQGTGA. V shed 5 bases, J shed 5 bases, and the junction held 3 bases outside the gene matches. The CDR3 here is CASSAGTGETQYF. The CDR3 nucleotides read TGTGCCAGCAGCGCCGGGACAGGGGAGACCCAGTACTTC.

This chain uses TRBV20-1 with TRBJ1-2; no definite D call. V was cut by 0 bases and J by 4 bases, with 3 bases left in between. This CDR3 has 11 residues. CDR1 is DFQATT and CDR2 is SNEGSKA in the germline V gene (reference sequence). The CDR3 loop reads CSAREGYGYTF. CDR3 in DNA: TGCAGTGCTAGAGAAGGCTATGGCTACACCTTC.

In its sample, this clone was seen a few times. Different DNA sequences within this sample yield the same CDR3. The chain employs TRBV30 and TRBJ1-5; D remains ambiguous. The CDR3 is 13 amino acids. CDR1 and CDR2 from the germline V gene are GTSNPN and SVGIG (reference sequence). With 0 bases removed from V and 4 bases from J, the gap between germline ends came to 7 bases. The CDR3 nucleotides read TGTGCCTGGAGTGTATCCGGAAATCAGCCCCAGCATTTT. This encodes CAWSVSGNQPQHF.

This clone was found a few times. The genes are TRBV29-1 and TRBJ1-2; 7 bases fit TRBD1. The CDR3 extends over 13 amino acids. With V trimmed by 7 bases and J by 4 bases, 9 bases remained unmatched. The germline V gene encodes CDR1 SQVTM and CDR2 ANQGSEA. Written as DNA, the CDR3 is TGCAGCGCGACAGGGATGTATGGCTATGGCTACACCTTC. Its protein product is CSATGMYGYGYTF.

The chain employs TRBV29-1 and TRBJ2-2, with D maybe TRBD2 (6 bases). V lost 7 bases, J lost 0 bases, and 12 bases lay in between. The CDR3 is made up of 14 amino acids. CDR1 is SQVTM, CDR2 ANQGSEA, per germline. The CDR3 here is CSAYRGSNTGELFF. The CDR3 nucleotides are TGCAGCGCATACCGGGGGTCGAACACCGGGGAGCTGTTTTTT.

This clone was seen at least ten times. The rearrangement joins TRBV7-2 to TRBJ1-4; D might be TRBD1 (5 bases). Trimming removed 5 bases at V and 7 bases at J, with 14 bases between. CDR1 is SGHTA, CDR2 FQGNSA, per germline. The CDR3 runs to 14 residues. The CDR3 sequence: CASSLGGAVEKLFF. The CDR3 nucleotides are TGTGCCAGCAGCCTCGGAGGGGCTGTTGAAAAACTGTTTTTT.

This chain connects TRBV7-2 to TRBJ1-2; D call uncertain. Germline V gene data show CDR1 as SGHTA and CDR2 as FQGNSA. This CDR3 is 13 amino acids long. Trimming cost V 2 bases and J 3 bases, with 7 bases left between them. The CDR3 region is CASSLKPDYGYTF. The CDR3 DNA is TGTGCCAGCAGCTTAAAGCCTGACTATGGCTACACCTTC. Looking up the rest from reference TRBV7-2 and TRBJ1-2 gives the full variable domain: GAGVSQSPSNKVTEKGKDVELRCDPISGHTALYWYRQSLGQGLEFLIYFQGNSAPDKSGLPSDRFSAERTGGSVSTLTIQRTQQEDSAVYLCASSLKPDYGYTFGSGTRLTVV.

This clone was seen a few times. The chain recombines TRBV11-1 with TRBJ2-3; D is unresolved. V was trimmed by 1 base and J by 2 bases, leaving 10 bases between them. Per germline, CDR1 SGHAT and CDR2 FQDESV (reference sequence). The CDR3 consists of 15 residues. For the CDR3, the DNA is TGTGCCAGCAGCTTAGGATCGGGTAACACAGATACGCAGTATTTT. It encodes CASSLGSGNTDTQYF.

This clone was found a few times. The CDR3 coding sequence is TGTGCCAGCACCGGGGAGGGTCGAATAGGCGGGGAGCTGTTTTTT. It is translated as CASTGEGRIGGELFF. The chain is built from TRBV6-5 and TRBJ2-2, with 7 nucleotides matching TRBD2. The V segment lost 7 bases and the J segment 7 bases; nucleotides outside the gene matches: 12. Looked up from germline, CDR1 is MNHEY and CDR2 is SVGAGI. This CDR3 region has 15 residues.

This clone was observed a few times. The V gene is TRBV5-6, the J gene TRBJ1-2, with TRBD1 as a possible D gene (6 bases). The CDR3 spans 15 residues. CDR1 is SGHDT and CDR2 is YYEEEE in the germline V gene. The V and J ends lost 4 bases and 0 bases respectively, with 13 bases between them. In DNA form, the CDR3 reads TGTGCCAGCAGCGGACCCGGGACAACTAACTATGGCTACACCTTC. Translation: CASSGPGTTNYGYTF. The full variable domain, in which reference TRBV5-6 and TRBJ1-2 provide the parts outside the CDR3, is DAGVTQSPTHLIKTRGQQVTLRCSPKSGHDTVSWYQQALGQGPQFIFQYYEEEERQRGNFPDRFSGHQFPNYSSELNVNALLLGDSALYLCASSGPGTTNYGYTFGSGTRLTVV.

The CDR3 region has the DNA TGTGCCAGCAGCCAAGGCGTGAACACTGAAGCTTTCTTT. Amino acids: CASSQGVNTEAFF. The chain links TRBV27 to TRBJ1-1; no firm D call. V was pared by 6 bases and J by 0 bases, with 8 bases between. In germline, CDR1 is MNHEY, CDR2 SMNVEV (reference sequence). The CDR3 runs to 13 residues.

The chain links TRBV30 to TRBJ1-2; 8 bases match TRBD1. The CDR3 length is 12 residues. With 6 bases clipped from V and 6 bases from J, the junction kept 6 bases outside the gene matches. CDR1 and CDR2 from the germline V gene are GTSNPN and SVGIG (reference sequence). CDR3 bases: TGTGCCTGCACACCGACAGGGGATGGCTACACCTTC. Its protein product is CACTPTGDGYTF. The variable domain in full, with the rest retrieved from reference TRBV30 and TRBJ1-2, is SQTIHQWPATLVQPVGSPLSLECTVEGTSNPNLYWYRQAAGRGLQLLFYSVGIGQISSEVPQNLSASRPQDRQFILSSKKLLLSDSGFYLCACTPTGDGYTFGSGTRLTVV.

As DNA, the CDR3 is TGTGCCTGGAACGGACAGAGCTCCTACAATGAGCAGTTCTTC. Its protein product is CAWNGQSSYNEQFF. The chain uses TRBV30 and TRBJ2-1; TRBD1 might be the D (6 bases). CDR1 GTSNPN and CDR2 SVGIG come from the germline V gene (reference sequence). Trimming left V 4 bases short and J 0 bases short, with 10 bases between. This CDR3 spans 14 amino acids.

The J gene is TRBJ1-2, the V gene TRBV30; 12 nucleotides line up with TRBD1. Germline lookup yields CDR1 GTSNPN and CDR2 SVGIG (reference sequence). J was trimmed by 2 bases and V by 8 bases; bases with no gene match: 9. This CDR3 comprises 15 residues. CDR3 DNA: TGTGCCCGCCGGGACAGGGGGCTCCGGAACTATGGCTACACCTTC. It encodes CARRDRGLRNYGYTF. Full variable domain (rest looked up from reference TRBV30 and TRBJ1-2): SQTIHQWPATLVQPVGSPLSLECTVEGTSNPNLYWYRQAAGRGLQLLFYSVGIGQISSEVPQNLSASRPQDRQFILSSKKLLLSDSGFYLCARRDRGLRNYGYTFGSGTRLTVV.

CDR3 residues: CASSRRGQYQETQYF. The CDR3, as DNA: TGTGCCAGCAGCCGGAGGGGACAGTATCAAGAGACCCAGTACTTC. The V gene is TRBV14, the J gene TRBJ2-5; a weak D match, TRBD1 (7 bases). V gave up 4 bases and J gave up 2 bases, with 14 bases separating them. This CDR3 has 15 residues. CDR1 is SGHDN and CDR2 is FVKESK in the germline V gene.

The count of this clone is one. The chain uses TRBV30 and TRBJ1-2, with 7 bases identical to TRBD1. This CDR3 contains 15 residues. The ends lost 2 bases at V and 4 bases at J; junction bases unmatched: 10. Per the germline V gene, CDR1 is GTSNPN and CDR2 is SVGIG (reference sequence). CDR3 sequence: CAWSQQQGRTYGYTF. The CDR3 nucleotides are TGTGCCTGGAGTCAACAACAGGGGCGAACCTATGGCTACACCTTC. Full variable domain (rest looked up from reference TRBV30 and TRBJ1-2): SQTIHQWPATLVQPVGSPLSLECTVEGTSNPNLYWYRQAAGRGLQLLFYSVGIGQISSEVPQNLSASRPQDRQFILSSKKLLLSDSGFYLCAWSQQQGRTYGYTFGSGTRLTVV.

The chain carries TRBV25-1 and TRBJ2-6; unclear D gene. The V gene lost 1 base and the J gene lost 4 bases, with 8 bases spanning the gap. This CDR3 comprises 15 residues. CDR1 and CDR2 (germline): MGHDK, SYGVNS. The CDR3 reads CASSEWAAGANVLTF. CDR3 nucleotides: TGTGCCAGCAGTGAATGGGCAGCCGGGGCCAACGTCCTGACTTTC.

This clone appeared a few times. This chain joins TRBV4-1 and TRBJ2-7; D may be TRBD2 (5 bases). V was clipped by 4 bases and J by 2 bases, with 12 bases between them. The CDR3 contains 14 residues. Germline values: CDR1 MGHRA, CDR2 YSYEKL. CDR3 coding DNA: TGCGCCAGCAGCCCCTCGCGGGCCCCCTACGAGCAGTACTTC. Its protein product is CASSPSRAPYEQYF.

The CDR3 DNA reads TGTGCCAGCAGCTTAAGGGGGGGCTCCGGGGAGCTGTTTTTT. It translates to CASSLRGGSGELFF. The J gene is TRBJ2-2, the V gene TRBV7-6; D possibly corresponds to TRBD2 (7 bases). In germline, CDR1 is SGHVS, CDR2 FNYEAQ. This CDR3 region has 14 residues. V was pared by 2 bases and J by 6 bases, with 10 bases between.

The chain has TRBV4-2 and TRBJ1-3; a possible D gene is TRBD1 (6 bases). Germline CDR1 is LGHNA and CDR2 is YNFKEQ. The CDR3 sequence is 15 residues long. The V end was cut by 4 bases, the J end by 3 bases, with 13 bases between. CDR3 sequence (DNA): TGTGCCAGCAGCCCACAGGGATTCGTTGGAAACACCATATATTTT. Its translation: CASSPQGFVGNTIYF.